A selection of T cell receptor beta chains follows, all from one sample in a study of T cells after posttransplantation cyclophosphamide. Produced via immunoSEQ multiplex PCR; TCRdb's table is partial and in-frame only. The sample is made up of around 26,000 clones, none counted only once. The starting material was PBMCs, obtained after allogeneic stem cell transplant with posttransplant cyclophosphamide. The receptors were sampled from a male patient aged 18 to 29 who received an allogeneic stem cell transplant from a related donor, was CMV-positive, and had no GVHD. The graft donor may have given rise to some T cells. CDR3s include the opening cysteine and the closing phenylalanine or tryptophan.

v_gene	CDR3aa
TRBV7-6	CASSSEETQYF
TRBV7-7	CASSGGLGGTDTQYF
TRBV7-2	CASSLAGGEQYF
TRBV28	CASTLGTDSANYGYTF
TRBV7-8	CASSSSPTSEPQHF
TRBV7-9	CASSPEDRGAFF
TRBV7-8	CASSLAAGITDTQYF
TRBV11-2	CASSLYGNTIYF
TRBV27	CASSLGRTPDTQYF
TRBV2	CASRWTSGGYNEQFF
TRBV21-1	CASSKASGAAETQYF
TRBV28	CASSLVQDRNQPQHF
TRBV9	CASSVDGNSYEQYF
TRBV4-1	CASSQDRFQTGGLYF
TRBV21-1	CASSKAAGPQVYNEQFF
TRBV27	CASSFKLGRRGKSTDTQYF
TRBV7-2	CASSLKGAANYGYTF
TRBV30	CAWNHPGWTEAFF
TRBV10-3	CAISYTGTSGAYEQYF
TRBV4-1	CASSQDGFSSYNEQFF
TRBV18	CASSPGQGPDTQYF
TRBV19	CASTTRRTGGFAEAFF
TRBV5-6	CASSPGLAGDETQYF
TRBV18	CASSLYTYEQYF
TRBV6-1	CASSETGVNQPQHF
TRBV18	CASSPPFINEQFF
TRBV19	CASSRSSGGTDTQYF
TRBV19	CASSLLQGSGANVLTF
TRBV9	CASSVSSGDEQFF
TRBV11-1	CASSMKTGTFYGYTF
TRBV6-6	CASRELAVGRDTQYF
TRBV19	CASSRKGAGPGYTF
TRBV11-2	CASRATRADTKNIQYF
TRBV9	CASSVSVNTEAFF
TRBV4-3	CASSQAEDRDEQYF
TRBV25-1	CASSESGYEQYF
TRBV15	CATSPRVGGNTEAFF
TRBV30	CAWSVFRGGSHQPQHF
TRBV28	CASSPIGTASYEQYF